The sequence of this T cell receptor beta chain was determined in a study of CD8 T cell repertoires and HIV-1 epitope variants. Study background: Each of Twenty-five Gag and Nef epitope peptides stimulated a separate culture. IL-2, IL-7 and IL-15 were added on days 3 and 7 of 10-day cultures.

Survey-depth immunoSEQ sequencing covered TCR beta CDR3 regions. Some clones are missing from TCRdb's copy, which holds only in-frame ones; the method was immunoSEQ multiplex PCR. The sample consists of under 3,500 clones, around two thirds of them appearing once. Germline CDR1 and CDR2: SGHNT and YYREEE (reference sequence). This CDR3 contains 15 residues. Trimming took 1 base from V and 4 from J, leaving 13 bases between them. General study points: Most of the nine antigen-specific clonotypes appeared cross-reactive to autologous or escape variants.

In this sample, this clone turned up a few times. Its antigen is undetermined. The clonotype originates from a male donor with HIV. The sample comprised cultured CD8+ T cells derived from PBMCs. The chain employs TRBV5-4 and TRBJ2-3; perhaps TRBD2 as D (7 bases). The CDR3, as DNA: TGTGCCAGCAGCTTGTCGGCGGGGGCACCAGATACGCAGTATTTT. This sequence encodes CASSLSAGAPDTQYF.